These T cell receptor beta chains were read from a single sample in a study of OX40 agonist ivuxolimab in advanced cancers. Data came from immunoSEQ multiplex PCR; TCRdb stores just in-frame clones and leaves some out. Counted here are tens of thousands of clones, around 90% occurring once; the ten biggest clones make up 10%. The specimen comprised CD4+ or CD8+ T cells sorted from blood, sampled in a trial of the OX40 agonist ivuxolimab. The receptors derive from an adult with an advanced solid tumor such as melanoma, head and neck, liver or kidney cancer. CDR3s include the opening cysteine and the closing phenylalanine or tryptophan. A D gene is named only where the DNA matches it firmly. Size tells how often a clone was seen (once, few, many) or the class of an expanded clone, and some rows leave it out.

V gene	J gene	D gene	clone size	CDR3 DNA	CDR3 protein
TRBV9	TRBJ2-7	-	-	TGTGCCAGCAGCGTAGCGGTGGGAATCTCCTACGAGCAGTACTTC	CASSVAVGISYEQYF
TRBV7-6	TRBJ2-3	-	-	TGTGCCAGCACCCCAGGAGGCCGGGAGAGGGGCACAGATACGCAGTATTTT	CASTPGGRERGTDTQYF
TRBV28	TRBJ2-1	-	-	TGTGCCAGCAGTTTAATGTTCCGAGGCAGGGTAACCTACAATGAGCAGTTCTTC	CASSLMFRGRVTYNEQFF
TRBV6-5	TRBJ2-1	-	-	TGTGCCAGCAGTTACTCATGGAGAGTTTTCGACAATGAGCAGTTCTTC	CASSYSWRVFDNEQFF
TRBV12-5	TRBJ1-1	-	few	TGTGCTAGTGGCCGGAGGGATGAAGCTTTCTTT	CASGRRDEAFF
TRBV28	TRBJ2-1	-	-	TGTGCCAGCAGTTTTATACAGAGCTCCTACAATGAGCAGTTCTTC	CASSFIQSSYNEQFF
TRBV6-5	TRBJ2-3	-	-	TGTGCCAGCAGTCGTACTCAGGGGCGAGGGCAGTATTTT	CASSRTQGRGQYF
TRBV6-5	TRBJ2-5	-	-	TGTGCCAGCAGCAGAGGGGGGGAAGAGACCCAGTACTTC	CASSRGGEETQYF
TRBV9	TRBJ2-3	-	once	TGTGCCAGCAGCGTAGGGGTCGGGAGTGAGGCTACGCAGTATTTT	CASSVGVGSEATQYF
TRBV28	TRBJ1-4	-	once	TGTGCCAGCAGTTTGGGGATGCTGGAAAAACTGTTTTTT	CASSLGMLEKLFF
TRBV19	TRBJ2-2	-	-	TGTGCCAGTAACACAGGGAGGAACACCGGGGAGCTGTTTTTT	CASNTGRNTGELFF
TRBV28	TRBJ1-1	-	-	TGTGCCAGCAGCAGCCGGACAGCTGAAGCTTTCTTT	CASSSRTAEAFF
TRBV20-1	TRBJ2-5	-	-	TGCAGTGCAGCTGAGGAAGAGACCCAGTACTTC	CSAAEEETQYF
TRBV4-2	TRBJ2-7	-	-	TGTGCCAGCAGCCAAGATCCCGACCGTCTCTACGAGCAGTACTTC	CASSQDPDRLYEQYF
TRBV27	TRBJ1-1	-	-	TGTGCCAGCAGTCTTTCGTCGACAGGCTTGAACACTGAAGCTTTCTTT	CASSLSSTGLNTEAFF
TRBV6-5	TRBJ2-1	TRBD2	-	TGTGCCAGCAGTTGGCGACTAGCGGCCCTCAGTGAGCAGTTCTTC	CASSWRLAALSEQFF
TRBV6-5	TRBJ2-1	-	-	TGTGCCAGCAGTTACTCGAGCCCTGGGTATGAGCAGTTCTTC	CASSYSSPGYEQFF
TRBV18	TRBJ2-3	-	-	TGTGCCAGCTCACCGATTGAAGGTCTTGGAGATACGCAGTATTTT	CASSPIEGLGDTQYF
TRBV7-2	TRBJ2-5	-	-	TGTGCCAGCAGCTTCAGAAGACCGGGGACCCAGTACTTC	CASSFRRPGTQYF
TRBV10-1	TRBJ2-7	TRBD1	-	TGCGCCAGCAGTAAAAGGGACAGGGAGTACGAGCAGTACTTC	CASSKRDREYEQYF
TRBV5-5	TRBJ2-7	-	-	TGTGCCAGCAGCTCGACCGGGACGGCTGTCTACGAGCAGTACTTC	CASSSTGTAVYEQYF